Given below is one TCR beta chain in context. The antigen remains unidentified. J lost 5 bases, V lost 6 bases, and 7 bases had no gene match. Germline lookup yields CDR1 MDHEN and CDR2 SYDVKM. The CDR3 loop spans 13 amino acids. The data were produced by immunoSEQ multiplex PCR, yet TCRdb's version contains in-frame clones alone and is incomplete. The sample yields about 350,000 clones, approximately 81% seen once. This sample was taken from a study of Ad26.COV2.S vaccination and SARS-CoV-2 variants. Overall study: Sample donor was a member of the COV1001 Ad26.COV2.S trial arm. Participants got Ad26.COV2.S intramuscularly, once or twice 56 days apart.

Treatment given: 15 to 20 received Ad26.COV2.S at low or high dose, single or two shots; 5 received placebo; per-sample allocation not given. All samples were drawn on day 63, counting from the first vaccine or placebo injection. Expressing Wuhan-strain SARS-CoV-2 spike, an Ad26 vector served as the vaccine. Whole-study results and caveats: Measures of TCR breadth and depth may have fallen short of total T cell responses.

The specimen was peripheral blood, collected in a trial of Ad26.COV2.S vaccine versus placebo. This sequence originates from a person aged 18-60 years who received the Ad26.COV2.S COVID-19 vaccine or a placebo. V is TRBV28 and J is TRBJ2-7; 7 bases are a match to TRBD1. The CDR3 region has the DNA TGTGCCAGCAGCTCACTCGACAGGGACGAGCAGTACTTC. Translated, it gives CASSSLDRDEQYF.